These 27 T cell receptor beta chains share one sample of origin, sequenced in a study of blood T cells in healthy people across ages. Primed by a sample-barcoded 5' primer and a J-beta primer mix, a second PCR proceeded for 7 to 11 cycles. In TCRdb, the 5' RACE reads were re-called with MiXCR into one record per CDR3 protein. The sample has more than 800,000 distinct CDR3 sequences; more than 25% are singletons. The sequenced sample was blood. The receptors here all came from an elderly woman in good health.

CDR3 region: CASSPDGAGEKLFF. The CDR3 DNA sequence: TGTGCCAGCTCTCCGGACGGGGCAGGAGAAAAACTGTTTTTT. The rearrangement uses TRBV18 and TRBJ1-4; tentatively, D is TRBD1 (5 bases). The CDR3 runs to 14 residues. Trimming pared 6 bases from V and 8 bases from J, leaving 16 bases between. CDR1 and CDR2 from the germline V gene are KGHSH and LQKENI. The full variable domain, its missing parts supplied by reference TRBV18 and TRBJ1-4, is NAGVMQNPRHLVRRRGQEARLRCSPMKGHSHVYWYRQLPEEGLKFMVYLQKENIIDESGMPKERFSAEFPKEGPSILRIQQVVRGDSAAYFCASSPDGAGEKLFFGSGTQLSVL.

As for this clonotype: One base away lies a much larger clone, so this may be a sequencing read error. J is TRBJ2-1 and V is TRBV2; D unresolved. V lost 10 bases and J 10 bases, leaving 17 bases between the germline ends. CDR1 and CDR2 (germline): SNHLY, FYNNEI. The CDR3 extends over 12 amino acids. This CDR3 reads CATSKGSYEQFF. The DNA of the CDR3 is TGTGCCACTAGTAAGGGTTCCTACGAGCAGTTCTTC.

To note about this clonotype: This may be a read error: a much more frequent sequence differs by one nucleotide. The chain employs TRBV6-2 or TRBV6-3 and TRBJ2-3; TRBD2 agrees at 7 bases. Germline CDR1 is MNHEY and CDR2 is SVGEGT. CDR3 length equals 16 residues. Trimming took 5 bases from V and 2 from J; bases not matched to a gene: 10. This CDR3 is CASSLGLVGLTDTQYF. DNA for the CDR3: TGTGCCAGCAGTCTCGGACTAGTGGGGCTCACAGATACGCAGTATTTT.

The chain has TRBV6-5 and TRBJ1-2; tentatively, D is TRBD1 (5 bases). Trimming shortened V by 0 bases and J by 7 bases, and 15 bases separated the two germline ends. Germline V gene data show CDR1 as MNHEY and CDR2 as SVGAGI. The CDR3 is 15 amino acids. CDR3 loop: CASSYSGRTTGGYTF. The CDR3 DNA is TGTGCCAGCAGTTACTCGGGGCGGACCACTGGTGGCTACACCTTC.

This clonotype was seen repeatedly, ten times or more. The chain has TRBV5-1 and TRBJ2-5; D remains unclear. The CDR3 has 14 amino acids. Germline assignment: CDR1 SGHRS and CDR2 YFSETQ. Deletions cut 4 bases from V and 3 bases from J, with 13 bases between. In nucleotides, the CDR3 is TGCGCCAGCAGCAAGGACGGGTTGGAAGAGACCCAGTACTTC. Translating gives CASSKDGLEETQYF.

In regard to this clonotype: Possible read error: a much larger clone is one base away. This rearrangement joins TRBV28 to TRBJ2-3; D gene unclear. This CDR3 has 11 amino acids. Per germline, CDR1 MDHEN and CDR2 SYDVKM. CDR3 sequence: CAGSHADTQYF. DNA of the CDR3: TGTGCCGGCAGTCACGCAGATACGCAGTATTTT.

In its sample, this clonotype was seen many times. This sequence joins TRBV7-2 and TRBJ1-2; D perhaps matches TRBD1 (5 bases). The CDR3 is 15 amino acids. V was trimmed by 5 bases and J by 7 bases, leaving 20 bases between them. From germline, CDR1 is SGHTA and CDR2 FQGNSA. CDR3 sequence: CASSPSIGAGSGYTF. CDR3 sequence (DNA): TGTGCCAGCAGCCCCTCGATCGGGGCTGGCAGTGGCTACACCTTC.

The rearrangement uses TRBV20-1 and TRBJ1-2; D unresolved. From germline, CDR1 is DFQATT and CDR2 SNEGSKA (reference sequence). Trimming pared 3 bases from V and 1 base from J, leaving 6 bases between. This CDR3 comprises 12 residues. CDR3: CSARTFNYGYTF. As DNA, the CDR3 is TGCAGTGCTAGGACATTTAACTATGGCTACACCTTC.

The chain is built from TRBV11-3 and TRBJ2-5, with D possibly being TRBD1 (5 bases). V dropped 1 base and J dropped 0 bases, with 15 bases sitting between them. Germline loops: CDR1 SGHNT, CDR2 YENEEA. The CDR3 has 17 residues. CDR3 region: CASSLGGGRANQETQYF. CDR3 nucleotides: TGTGCCAGCAGCTTAGGGGGTGGCAGGGCAAACCAAGAGACCCAGTACTTC.

This clonotype was detected many times. The chain carries TRBV5-1 and TRBJ2-2; D is unresolved. Germline V gives CDR1 SGHRS, CDR2 YFSETQ. This CDR3 is 15 amino acids long. Trimming removed 3 bases from V and 0 bases from J, with 9 bases in between. The CDR3 DNA sequence: TGCGCCAGCAGCTCCCGACTGGCGAACACCGGGGAGCTGTTTTTT. Protein product: CASSSRLANTGELFF. Filled out from reference TRBV5-1 and TRBJ2-2, the complete variable domain reads KAGVTQTPRYLIKTRGQQVTLSCSPISGHRSVSWYQQTPGQGLQFLFEYFSETQRNKGNFPGRFSGRQFSNSRSEMNVSTLELGDSALYLCASSSRLANTGELFFGEGSRLTVL.

Remarks on this clonotype: Just one base apart from a much larger clone, this may be a read error. V is TRBV10-3 and J is TRBJ1-5; D might be TRBD1 (6 bases). CDR1 ENHRY and CDR2 SYGVKD come from the germline V gene. The CDR3 spans 14 residues. V was shortened by 6 bases and J by 3 bases, with 12 bases between the two germline ends. CDR3 DNA: TGTGCCATCAGAGACGACAGGTCCAATCAGCCCCAGCATTTT. Its protein is CAIRDDRSNQPQHF.

Concerning this clonotype itself: Its ends do not fully match the called genes, so a read error is possible. J is TRBJ1-2 and V is TRBV2, with a weak D call TRBD1 (5 bases). This CDR3 is built from 14 residues. Germline V gene data show CDR1 as SNHLY and CDR2 as FYNNEI. For the CDR3, the DNA is TGTGCCAGCAGAGAAGGGGAATCCGACTATGGCTACACCTTC. Protein product: CASREGESDYGYTF.

This sequence joins TRBV20-1 and TRBJ1-5; D is ambiguous. Germline V gene data show CDR1 as DFQATT and CDR2 as SNEGSKA (reference sequence). The CDR3 is made up of 13 amino acids. With 5 bases removed from V and 1 base from J, the gap between germline ends came to 9 bases. The CDR3 protein is CSAGSDSNQPQHF. The CDR3, as DNA: TGCAGTGCTGGAAGTGACAGCAATCAGCCCCAGCATTTT.

This clonotype has a handful of counts. Since a much larger clone is just one base distant, this may be a read error. Here the CDR3 omits its conserved ending phenylalanine or tryptophan, so a read error is the likely source. V is TRBV6-2 or TRBV6-3 and J is TRBJ2-4, with D maybe TRBD2 (6 bases). The CDR3 loop spans 16 amino acids. Per germline, CDR1 MNHEY and CDR2 SVGEGT. Trimming took off 7 bases at V and 0 bases at J, with 16 bases between the two ends. Here the CDR3 reads CASIENGGAAKNIQYY. In DNA form, the CDR3 reads TGTGCCAGCATCGAAAATGGAGGGGCAGCCAAAAACATTCAGTACTAC.

The rearrangement links TRBV20-1 to TRBJ1-2, with 7 bases lining up with TRBD1. CDR1 and CDR2 (germline): DFQATT, SNEGSKA (reference sequence). J gave up 6 bases and V 6 bases, and 7 bases lay outside the gene matches. CDR3 length equals 12 residues. DNA of the CDR3: TGCAGTGCCGCTACAGGGGTGGATGGCTACACCTTC. Translation gives CSAATGVDGYTF.

This clonotype was seen repeatedly, ten times or more. The chain employs TRBV12-3 or TRBV12-4 and TRBJ2-1; TRBD2 matches at 9 bases. V lost 6 bases and J lost 4; bases outside the gene matches: 7. The CDR3 extends over 15 amino acids. The CDR3 DNA reads as TGTGCCAGCAGGACGACTAGCGGCTTGTACAATGAGCAGTTCTTC. This encodes CASRTTSGLYNEQFF.

This clonotype turned up a few times. The J gene is TRBJ2-7, the V gene TRBV7-2; D gene uncertain. This CDR3 contains 15 residues. V lost 1 base and J 1 base, leaving 11 bases between the germline ends. Germline V gene data show CDR1 as SGHTA and CDR2 as FQGNSA. CDR3 nucleotides: TGTGCCAGCAGCTTAGATTGGTTAAGGTCCTACGAGCAGTACTTC. Protein product: CASSLDWLRSYEQYF.

This clonotype was picked up many times. J is TRBJ2-1 and V is TRBV5-1; 13 bases align to TRBD2. Germline-derived CDR1 and CDR2 are SGHRS and YFSETQ. The CDR3 loop spans 15 amino acids. The V gene end was trimmed by 2 bases and the J gene end by 9 bases; junction bases not matched to a gene: 5. The CDR3 loop is CASSLGLAGEGEQFF. CDR3 bases: TGCGCCAGCAGCTTAGGACTAGCGGGGGAAGGTGAGCAGTTCTTC.

The chain employs TRBV9 and TRBJ1-2; unclear D gene. The CDR3 consists of 13 residues. Deletions cut 0 bases from V and 3 bases from J, with 6 bases between. Germline CDR1 is SGDLS and CDR2 is YYNGEE. The CDR3 protein is CASSVDGHYGYTF. For the CDR3, the DNA is TGTGCCAGCAGCGTAGATGGACACTATGGCTACACCTTC.

The V and J genes are TRBV7-2 and TRBJ2-2; D is uncertain. The CDR3 is 16 residues long. With 3 bases removed from V and 1 base from J, the gap between germline ends came to 12 bases. CDR1 and CDR2 from the germline V gene are SGHTA and FQGNSA. This chain's CDR3 is CASSLGLGLNTGELFF. The CDR3 DNA reads as TGTGCCAGCAGCTTGGGTCTTGGTTTGAACACCGGGGAGCTGTTTTTT. The variable domain in full, with the rest retrieved from reference TRBV7-2 and TRBJ2-2, is GAGVSQSPSNKVTEKGKDVELRCDPISGHTALYWYRQSLGQGLEFLIYFQGNSAPDKSGLPSDRFSAERTGGSVSTLTIQRTQQEDSAVYLCASSLGLGLNTGELFFGEGSRLTVL.

Ten or more counts support this clonotype. The V gene is TRBV6-2 or TRBV6-3, the J gene TRBJ2-1; tentative D call: TRBD1 (6 bases). V lost 7 bases and J lost 8, with 21 bases in between. The CDR3 has 15 amino acids. Germline assignment: CDR1 MNHEY and CDR2 SVGEGT. For the CDR3, the DNA is TGTGCCAGCAACTCACCGGGACACTCGAGGGATGAGCAGTTCTTC. Its translation: CASNSPGHSRDEQFF.

This clonotype was seen many times. The chain has TRBV18 and TRBJ2-4; D is possibly TRBD2 (5 bases). V dropped 3 bases and J dropped 8 bases, with 14 bases sitting between them. Germline V gene lookup returns CDR1 KGHSH and CDR2 LQKENI. CDR3 length: 14 amino acids. CDR3 sequence: CASSPDVPRDIQYF. The CDR3 coding sequence is TGTGCCAGCTCACCGGACGTTCCGAGGGACATTCAGTACTTC.

The chain links TRBV11-2 to TRBJ2-5; 12 nucleotides line up with TRBD2. J was trimmed by 6 bases and V by 5 bases; bases with no gene match: 4. CDR1 is SGHAT, CDR2 FQNNGV, per germline. This CDR3 is 14 amino acids long. The chain's CDR3 is CASSRGLAGKTQYF. The CDR3 DNA reads TGTGCCAGCAGCCGAGGACTAGCGGGGAAGACCCAGTACTTC.

This clonotype was observed at least ten times. The rearrangement uses TRBV7-2 and TRBJ2-5, with unresolved D. V lost 3 bases and J lost 3, with 2 bases in between. The CDR3 spans 11 residues. Germline values: CDR1 SGHTA, CDR2 FQGNSA. CDR3 sequence: CASSFKETQYF. The CDR3 DNA is TGTGCCAGCAGCTTCAAAGAGACCCAGTACTTC.

This clonotype occurred many times. Here the CDR3 reads CASSFSGGASGETQYF. The CDR3 nucleotides read TGTGCCAGCAGCTTTAGCGGGGGGGCGTCGGGAGAGACCCAGTACTTC. The J gene is TRBJ2-5, the V gene TRBV9; 11 bases agree with TRBD2. The CDR3 is 16 residues long. The junction had 9 bases not matched to a gene; V was cut back by 4 bases and J by 4 bases. Germline CDR1 and CDR2: SGDLS and YYNGEE.

The chain uses TRBV12-3 or TRBV12-4 and TRBJ2-3, with a tentative D call TRBD2 (5 bases). CDR3 length: 15 amino acids. V was trimmed by 4 bases and J by 5 bases, leaving 16 bases between them. The CDR3 reads CASSYRILGVDTQYF. CDR3 in DNA: TGTGCCAGCAGTTACAGAATTCTGGGAGTAGATACGCAGTATTTT.

This clonotype came up many times. V is TRBV29-1 and J is TRBJ2-4; D not resolved. Germline V lookup: CDR1 SQVTM, CDR2 ANQGSEA. Trimming pared 4 bases from V and 7 bases from J, leaving 11 bases between. CDR3 length equals 12 residues. CDR3 sequence: CSVAGPANIQYF. The CDR3, as DNA: TGCAGCGTTGCCGGCCCGGCCAACATTCAGTACTTC.